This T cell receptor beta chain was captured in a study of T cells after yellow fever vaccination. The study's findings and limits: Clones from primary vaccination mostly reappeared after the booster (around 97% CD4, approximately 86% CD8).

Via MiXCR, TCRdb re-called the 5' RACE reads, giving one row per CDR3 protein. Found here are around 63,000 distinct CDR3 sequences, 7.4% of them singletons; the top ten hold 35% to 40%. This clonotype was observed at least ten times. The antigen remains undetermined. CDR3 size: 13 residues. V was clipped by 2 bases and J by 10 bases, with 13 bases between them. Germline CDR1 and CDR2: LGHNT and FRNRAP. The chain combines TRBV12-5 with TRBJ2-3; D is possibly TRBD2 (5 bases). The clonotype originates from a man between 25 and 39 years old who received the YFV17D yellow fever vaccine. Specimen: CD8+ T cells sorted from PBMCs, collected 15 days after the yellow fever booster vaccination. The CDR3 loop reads CASGLSEALAQYF. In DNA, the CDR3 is TGTGCTAGTGGTTTGTCGGAGGCTTTAGCGCAGTATTTT. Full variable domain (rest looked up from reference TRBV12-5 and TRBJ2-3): DARVTQTPRHKVTEMGQEVTMRCQPILGHNTVFWYRQTMMQGLELLAYFRNRAPLDDSGMPKDRFSAEMPDATLATLKIQPSEPRDSAVYFCASGLSEALAQYFGPGTRLTVL.